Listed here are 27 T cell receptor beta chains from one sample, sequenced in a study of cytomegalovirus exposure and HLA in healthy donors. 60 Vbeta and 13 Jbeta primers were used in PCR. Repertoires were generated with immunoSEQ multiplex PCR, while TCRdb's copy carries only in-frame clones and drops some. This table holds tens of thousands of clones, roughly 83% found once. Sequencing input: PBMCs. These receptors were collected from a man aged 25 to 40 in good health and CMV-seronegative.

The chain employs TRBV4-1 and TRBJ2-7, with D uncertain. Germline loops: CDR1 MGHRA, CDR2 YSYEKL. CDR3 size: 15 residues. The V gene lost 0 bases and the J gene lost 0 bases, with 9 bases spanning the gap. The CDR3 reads CASSQDFPPSYEQYF. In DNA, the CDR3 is TGCGCCAGCAGCCAAGACTTTCCCCCCTCCTACGAGCAGTACTTC.

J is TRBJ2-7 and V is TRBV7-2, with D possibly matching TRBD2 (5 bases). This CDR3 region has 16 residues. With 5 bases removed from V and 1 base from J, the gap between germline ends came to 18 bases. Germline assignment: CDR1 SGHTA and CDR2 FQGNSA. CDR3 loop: CASSPIWETASYEQYF. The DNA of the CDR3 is TGTGCCAGCAGCCCAATTTGGGAGACCGCTTCCTACGAGCAGTACTTC.

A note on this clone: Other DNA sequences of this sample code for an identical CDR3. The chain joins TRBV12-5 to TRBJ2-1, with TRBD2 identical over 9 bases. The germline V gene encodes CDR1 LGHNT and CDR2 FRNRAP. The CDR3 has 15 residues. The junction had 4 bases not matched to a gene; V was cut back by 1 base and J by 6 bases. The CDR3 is CASGLEPSGINEQFF. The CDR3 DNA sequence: TGTGCTAGTGGTTTGGAACCTAGCGGGATCAATGAGCAGTTCTTC. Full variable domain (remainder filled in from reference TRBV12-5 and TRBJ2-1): DARVTQTPRHKVTEMGQEVTMRCQPILGHNTVFWYRQTMMQGLELLAYFRNRAPLDDSGMPKDRFSAEMPDATLATLKIQPSEPRDSAVYFCASGLEPSGINEQFFGPGTRLTVL.

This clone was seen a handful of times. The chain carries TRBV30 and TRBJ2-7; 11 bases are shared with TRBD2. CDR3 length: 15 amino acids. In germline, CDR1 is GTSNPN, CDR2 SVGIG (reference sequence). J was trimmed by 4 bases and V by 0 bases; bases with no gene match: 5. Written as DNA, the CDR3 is TGTGCCTGGAGTGTGGGTAGCGGGAGGGGGTACGAGCAGTACTTC. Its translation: CAWSVGSGRGYEQYF. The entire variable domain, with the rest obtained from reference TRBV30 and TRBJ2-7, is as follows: SQTIHQWPATLVQPVGSPLSLECTVEGTSNPNLYWYRQAAGRGLQLLFYSVGIGQISSEVPQNLSASRPQDRQFILSSKKLLLSDSGFYLCAWSVGSGRGYEQYFGPGTRLTVT.

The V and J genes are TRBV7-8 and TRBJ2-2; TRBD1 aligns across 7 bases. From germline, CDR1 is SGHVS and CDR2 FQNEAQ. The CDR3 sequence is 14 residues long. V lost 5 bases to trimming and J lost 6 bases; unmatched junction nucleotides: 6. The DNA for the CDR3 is TGTGCCAGCAGCCCCGATCAGGGGGCCGGGGAGCTGTTTTTT. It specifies CASSPDQGAGELFF.

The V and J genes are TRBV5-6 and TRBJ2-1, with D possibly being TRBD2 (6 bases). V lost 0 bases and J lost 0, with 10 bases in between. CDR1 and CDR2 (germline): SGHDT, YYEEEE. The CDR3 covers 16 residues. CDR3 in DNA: TGTGCCAGCAGCTTGGGGGTCGGGAGCTCCTACAATGAGCAGTTCTTC. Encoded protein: CASSLGVGSSYNEQFF.

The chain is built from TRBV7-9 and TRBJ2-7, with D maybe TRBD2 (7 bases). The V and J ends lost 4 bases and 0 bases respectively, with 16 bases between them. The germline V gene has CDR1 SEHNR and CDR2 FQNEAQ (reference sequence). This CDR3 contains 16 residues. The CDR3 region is CASSYLGRGSSYEQYF. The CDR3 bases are TGTGCCAGCAGCTACCTGGGGAGGGGGTCCTCCTACGAGCAGTACTTC.

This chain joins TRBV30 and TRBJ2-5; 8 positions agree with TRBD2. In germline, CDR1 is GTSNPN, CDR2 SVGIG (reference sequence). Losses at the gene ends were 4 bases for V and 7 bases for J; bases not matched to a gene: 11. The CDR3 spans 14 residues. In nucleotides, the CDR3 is TGTGCCTGGACCCGAGGGGGACTAGAGGGGACCCAGTACTTC. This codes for CAWTRGGLEGTQYF.

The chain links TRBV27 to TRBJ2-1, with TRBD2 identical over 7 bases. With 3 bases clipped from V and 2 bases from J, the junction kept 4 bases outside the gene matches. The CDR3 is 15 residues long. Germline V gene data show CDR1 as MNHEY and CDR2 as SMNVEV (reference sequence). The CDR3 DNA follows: TGTGCCAGCAGTTTGGGAGGGTCAACCTACAATGAGCAGTTCTTC. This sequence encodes CASSLGGSTYNEQFF.

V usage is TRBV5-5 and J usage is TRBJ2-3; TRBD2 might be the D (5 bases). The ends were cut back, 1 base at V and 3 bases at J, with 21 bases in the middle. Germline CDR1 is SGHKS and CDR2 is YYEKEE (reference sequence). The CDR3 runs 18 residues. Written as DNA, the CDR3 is TGTGCCAGCAGCTTGCGGGAACCTGCGATCGATTTTACAGATACGCAGTATTTT. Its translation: CASSLREPAIDFTDTQYF.

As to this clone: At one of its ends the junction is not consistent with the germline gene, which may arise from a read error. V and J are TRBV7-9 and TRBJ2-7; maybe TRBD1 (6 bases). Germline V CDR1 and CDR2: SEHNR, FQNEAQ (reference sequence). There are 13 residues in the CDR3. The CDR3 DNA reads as TGTTCCAGCAGCGCCAGGACAGAATACGAGCAGTACTTC. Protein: CSSSARTEYEQYF.

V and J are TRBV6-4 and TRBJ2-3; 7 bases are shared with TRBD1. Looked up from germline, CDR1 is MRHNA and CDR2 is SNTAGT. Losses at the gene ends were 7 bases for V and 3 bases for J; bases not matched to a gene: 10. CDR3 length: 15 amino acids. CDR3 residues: CASINRGRGTDTQYF. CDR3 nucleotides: TGTGCCAGCATCAACCGGGGCAGGGGGACAGATACGCAGTATTTT.

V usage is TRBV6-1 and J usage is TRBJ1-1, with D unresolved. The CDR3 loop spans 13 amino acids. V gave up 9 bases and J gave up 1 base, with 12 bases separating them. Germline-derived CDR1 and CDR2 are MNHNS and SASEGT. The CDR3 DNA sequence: TGTGCCAGTGCCGGGCGGGGGAACACTGAAGCTTTCTTT. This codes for CASAGRGNTEAFF.

CDR3 protein: CASSLRGTGAFGNQPQHF. The CDR3 coding sequence is TGTGCCAGCAGTTTAAGGGGGACAGGGGCATTCGGCAATCAGCCCCAGCATTTT. The chain recombines TRBV27 with TRBJ1-5, with 10 bases identical to TRBD1. Germline CDR1 reads MNHEY; CDR2 reads SMNVEV (reference sequence). V shed 2 bases, J shed 2 bases, and the junction held 9 bases outside the gene matches. This CDR3 has 18 amino acids.

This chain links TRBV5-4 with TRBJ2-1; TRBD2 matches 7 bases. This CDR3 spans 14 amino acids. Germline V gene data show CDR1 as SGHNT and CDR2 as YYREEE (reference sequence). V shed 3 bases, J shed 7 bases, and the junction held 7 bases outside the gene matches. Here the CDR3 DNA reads TGTGCCAGCAGCTCCCATAGAGCGGGGAATGAGCAGTTCTTC. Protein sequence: CASSSHRAGNEQFF.

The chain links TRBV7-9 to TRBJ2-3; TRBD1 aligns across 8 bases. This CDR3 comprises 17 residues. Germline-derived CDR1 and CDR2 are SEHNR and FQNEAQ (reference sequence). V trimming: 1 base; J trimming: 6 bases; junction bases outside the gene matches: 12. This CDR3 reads CASSLEGQGPHRDTQYF. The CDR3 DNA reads TGTGCCAGCAGCTTAGAAGGACAGGGCCCCCATAGGGATACGCAGTATTTT.

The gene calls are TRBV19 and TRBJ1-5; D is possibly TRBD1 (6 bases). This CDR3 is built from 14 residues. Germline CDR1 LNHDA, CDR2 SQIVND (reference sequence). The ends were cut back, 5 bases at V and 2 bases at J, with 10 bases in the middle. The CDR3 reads CASSPRGGNQPQHF. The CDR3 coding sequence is TGTGCCAGTAGTCCCAGGGGTGGCAATCAGCCCCAGCATTTT.

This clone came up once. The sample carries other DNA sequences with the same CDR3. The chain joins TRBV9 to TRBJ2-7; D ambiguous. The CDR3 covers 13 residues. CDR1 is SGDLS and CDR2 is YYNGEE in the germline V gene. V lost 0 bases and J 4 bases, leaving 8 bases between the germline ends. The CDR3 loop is CASSVGPEYEQYF. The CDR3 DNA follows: TGTGCCAGCAGCGTAGGGCCCGAATACGAGCAGTACTTC. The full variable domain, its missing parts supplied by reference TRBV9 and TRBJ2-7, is DSGVTQTPKHLITATGQRVTLRCSPRSGDLSVYWYQQSLDQGLQFLIQYYNGEERAKGNILERFSAQQFPDLHSELNLSSLELGDSALYFCASSVGPEYEQYFGPGTRLTVT.

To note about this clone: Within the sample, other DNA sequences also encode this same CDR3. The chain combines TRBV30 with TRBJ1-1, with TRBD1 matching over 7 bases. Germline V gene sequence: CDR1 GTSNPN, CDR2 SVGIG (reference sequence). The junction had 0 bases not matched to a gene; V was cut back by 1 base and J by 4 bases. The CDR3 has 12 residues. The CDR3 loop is CAWSAGGTEAFF. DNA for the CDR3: TGTGCCTGGAGTGCAGGGGGCACTGAAGCTTTCTTT.

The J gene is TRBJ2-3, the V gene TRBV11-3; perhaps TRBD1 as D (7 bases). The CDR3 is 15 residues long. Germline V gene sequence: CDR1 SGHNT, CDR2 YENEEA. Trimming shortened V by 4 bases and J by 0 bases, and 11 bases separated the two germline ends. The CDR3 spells CASSSGGTSTDTQYF. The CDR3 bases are TGTGCCAGCAGCTCAGGGGGGACTAGCACAGATACGCAGTATTTT.

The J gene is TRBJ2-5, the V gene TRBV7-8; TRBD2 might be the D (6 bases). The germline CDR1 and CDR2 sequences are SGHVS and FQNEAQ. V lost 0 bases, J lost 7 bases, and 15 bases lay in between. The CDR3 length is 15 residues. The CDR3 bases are TGTGCCAGCAGCTTAGCGGGGACTCAGGGATGGACCCAGTACTTC. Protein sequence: CASSLAGTQGWTQYF.

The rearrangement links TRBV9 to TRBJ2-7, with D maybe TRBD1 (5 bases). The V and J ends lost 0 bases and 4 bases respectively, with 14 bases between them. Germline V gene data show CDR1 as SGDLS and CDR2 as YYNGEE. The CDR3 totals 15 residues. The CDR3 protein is CASSVANSGWYEQYF. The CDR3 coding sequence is TGTGCCAGCAGCGTAGCAAACTCAGGGTGGTACGAGCAGTACTTC.

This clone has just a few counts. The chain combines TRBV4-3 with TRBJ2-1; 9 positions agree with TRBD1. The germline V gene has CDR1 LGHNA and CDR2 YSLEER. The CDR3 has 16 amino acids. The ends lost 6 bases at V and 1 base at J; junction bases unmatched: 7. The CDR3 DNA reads TGCGCCAGCAGGGCGGCTGGACAGGGGTCCTACAATGAGCAGTTCTTC. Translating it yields CASRAAGQGSYNEQFF.

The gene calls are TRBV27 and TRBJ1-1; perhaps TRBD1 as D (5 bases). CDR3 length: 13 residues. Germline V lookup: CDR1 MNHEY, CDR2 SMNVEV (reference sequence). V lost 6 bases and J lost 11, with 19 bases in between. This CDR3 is CASSTTPTAWAFF. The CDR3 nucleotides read TGTGCCAGCAGCACTACCCCGACAGCGTGGGCTTTCTTT.

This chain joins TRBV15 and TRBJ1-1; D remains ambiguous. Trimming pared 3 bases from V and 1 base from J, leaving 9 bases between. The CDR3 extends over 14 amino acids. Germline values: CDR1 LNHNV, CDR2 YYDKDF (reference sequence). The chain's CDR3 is CATSRSRENTEAFF. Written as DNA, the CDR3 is TGTGCCACCAGCAGGAGCCGAGAGAACACTGAAGCTTTCTTT.

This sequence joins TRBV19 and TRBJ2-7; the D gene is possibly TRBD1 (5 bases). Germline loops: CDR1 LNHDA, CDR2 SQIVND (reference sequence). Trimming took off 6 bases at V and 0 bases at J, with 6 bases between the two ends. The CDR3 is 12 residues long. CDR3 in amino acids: CASRGPSYEQYF. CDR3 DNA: TGTGCCAGTAGGGGGCCCTCCTACGAGCAGTACTTC.

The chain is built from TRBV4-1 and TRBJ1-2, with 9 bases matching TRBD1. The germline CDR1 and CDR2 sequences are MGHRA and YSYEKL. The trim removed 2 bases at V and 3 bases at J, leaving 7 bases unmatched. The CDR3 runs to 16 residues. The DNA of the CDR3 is TGCGCCAGCAGCCAACTGGGACAGGGCTTGTACTATGGCTACACCTTC. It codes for CASSQLGQGLYYGYTF.